The 25 T cell receptor beta chains below all came from one sample that was sequenced in a study of T cells in Graves' hyperthyroidism and ophthalmopathy. RNA transcripts gave rise to amplified TCR beta CDR3 regions. The primer set for the first-round RT-PCR of the TCR CDR3 was HTBI. MiXCR was run by TCRdb on the multiplex PCR reads, yielding one entry per CDR3 protein. The table lists approximately 410,000 distinct CDR3 sequences, around 15% of them singletons. Source material: blood. These receptor sequences come from a young woman with Graves' hyperthyroidism.

The sample holds a few counts of this clonotype. This rearrangement joins TRBV5-4 to TRBJ2-4; 7 bases align to TRBD1. The V gene end was trimmed by 0 bases and the J gene end by 0 bases; junction bases not matched to a gene: 6. The CDR3 is 17 residues long. CDR1 and CDR2 (germline): SGHNT, YYREEE (reference sequence). The CDR3 loop is CASSLVRGNLAKNIQYF. The CDR3 DNA reads as TGTGCCAGCAGCTTGGTCAGGGGGAACCTAGCCAAAAACATTCAGTACTTC. The full variable domain, rest sourced from reference TRBV5-4 and TRBJ2-4, is ETGVTQSPTHLIKTRGQQVTLRCSSQSGHNTVSWYQQALGQGPQFIFQYYREEENGRGNFPPRFSGLQFPNYSSELNVNALELDDSALYLCASSLVRGNLAKNIQYFGAGTRLSVL.

This clonotype has a handful of counts. The V gene is TRBV11-3, the J gene TRBJ2-1; unclear D gene. Trimming removed 1 base at V and 3 bases at J, with 7 bases between. CDR3 length: 14 amino acids. Germline values: CDR1 SGHNT, CDR2 YENEEA. CDR3 region: CASSLVGSYNEQFF. CDR3 sequence (DNA): TGTGCCAGCAGCTTAGTTGGTAGCTACAATGAGCAGTTCTTC.

In this sample, this clonotype turned up many times. The chain combines TRBV2 with TRBJ2-1; D is unclear. The ends were cut back, 2 bases at V and 4 bases at J, with 15 bases in the middle. The germline CDR1 and CDR2 sequences are SNHLY and FYNNEI. The CDR3 loop spans 16 amino acids. As DNA, the CDR3 is TGTGCCAGCAGTGAATCCGGGCTCCGCTATTACAATGAGCAGTTCTTC. This codes for CASSESGLRYYNEQFF. The variable domain in full, with the rest retrieved from reference TRBV2 and TRBJ2-1, is EPEVTQTPSHQVTQMGQEVILRCVPISNHLYFYWYRQILGQKVEFLVSFYNNEISEKSEIFDDQFSVERPDGSNFTLKIRSTKLEDSAMYFCASSESGLRYYNEQFFGPGTRLTVL.

This clonotype was seen many times. The chain recombines TRBV6-1 with TRBJ2-7; 7 bases agree with TRBD2. The CDR3 covers 15 residues. The germline CDR1 and CDR2 sequences are MNHNS and SASEGT. V lost 1 base and J lost 7; bases outside the gene matches: 10. Written as DNA, the CDR3 is TGTGCCAGCAGTGAAGTTGCGGGGCCCGGGAGGGAGCAGTACTTC. As protein: CASSEVAGPGREQYF.

This clonotype was seen at least ten times. CDR3 DNA sequence: TGTGCCAGCAGCTTAAGCGGGTCGGGAAAGTATTCCTACGAGCAGTACTTC. Protein sequence: CASSLSGSGKYSYEQYF. The rearrangement joins TRBV11-1 to TRBJ2-7; tentative D call: TRBD2 (6 bases). V lost 2 bases to trimming and J lost 1 base, with 18 bases between them. This CDR3 is 17 amino acids long. CDR1 SGHAT and CDR2 FQDESV come from the germline V gene (reference sequence).

This clonotype was detected many times. The V and J genes are TRBV27 and TRBJ1-2; D remains ambiguous. The V end was cut by 4 bases, the J end by 4 bases, with 10 bases between. The length of the CDR3 is 13 residues. CDR1 MNHEY and CDR2 SMNVEV come from the germline V gene (reference sequence). The DNA of the CDR3 is TGTGCCAGCAGTTCGGGAGGCCTCTATGGCTACACCTTC. Its translation is CASSSGGLYGYTF.

The rearrangement uses TRBV10-3 and TRBJ2-7; 11 bases agree with TRBD2. CDR3 length: 14 residues. The V gene end was trimmed by 10 bases and the J gene end by 4 bases; junction bases not matched to a gene: 9. From germline, CDR1 is ENHRY and CDR2 SYGVKD. The CDR3 region is CATDLAGGLYEQYF. The CDR3 nucleotides are TGTGCCACTGATCTAGCGGGAGGCCTTTACGAGCAGTACTTC.

Ten or more counts support this clonotype. This chain uses TRBV7-9 with TRBJ2-5; unclear D gene. Looked up from germline, CDR1 is SEHNR and CDR2 is FQNEAQ (reference sequence). Trimming removed 1 base at V and 0 bases at J, with 9 bases between. The CDR3 is 15 residues long. The chain's CDR3 is CASSLVDPYQETQYF. The CDR3 DNA follows: TGTGCCAGCAGCTTAGTGGACCCGTACCAAGAGACCCAGTACTTC.

This clonotype has a handful of counts. The chain joins TRBV12-3 or TRBV12-4 to TRBJ1-6, with 8 bases fitting TRBD1. J gave up 7 bases and V 6 bases, and 5 bases lay outside the gene matches. The CDR3 spans 14 residues. The CDR3 coding sequence is TGTGCCAGCAGGACAGGGGCCGGCAATTCACCCCTCCACTTT. Residues: CASRTGAGNSPLHF.

The V call is TRBV6-2 or TRBV6-3, the J call TRBJ1-4, with TRBD1 matching over 7 bases. The CDR3 sequence is 14 residues long. Germline CDR1 reads MNHEY; CDR2 reads SVGEGT. The ends lost 6 bases at V and 4 bases at J; junction bases unmatched: 5. In nucleotides, the CDR3 is TGTGCCAGCAGACGGGACAGCGGTAATGAAAAACTGTTTTTT. It encodes CASRRDSGNEKLFF.

This chain uses TRBV20-1 with TRBJ1-3; tentatively, D is TRBD1 (5 bases). V lost 5 bases and J 3 bases, leaving 17 bases between the germline ends. From germline, CDR1 is DFQATT and CDR2 SNEGSKA (reference sequence). The CDR3 has 15 amino acids. The CDR3 loop is CSALDLGQSGNTIYF. In nucleotides, the CDR3 is TGCAGTGCTTTAGACCTGGGGCAGAGTGGAAACACCATATATTTT.

This clonotype was recorded at least ten times. The chain links TRBV7-9 to TRBJ1-5; D call uncertain. Germline assignment: CDR1 SEHNR and CDR2 FQNEAQ (reference sequence). V was pared by 5 bases and J by 9 bases, with 14 bases between. The CDR3 loop spans 13 amino acids. The CDR3 DNA reads as TGTGCCAGCAGCCACCTCGGCGGTTCGCCCCAGCATTTT. It yields the protein CASSHLGGSPQHF.

The rearrangement uses TRBV20-1 and TRBJ1-2, with no clear D. This CDR3 spans 13 amino acids. Germline assignment: CDR1 DFQATT and CDR2 SNEGSKA (reference sequence). V was clipped by 6 bases and J by 4 bases, with 15 bases between them. The CDR3: CSAATLRGYGYTF. CDR3 nucleotides: TGCAGTGCCGCGACCCTTCGCGGCTATGGCTACACCTTC.

This clonotype was counted only a few times. V is TRBV9 and J is TRBJ2-3, with D perhaps being TRBD1 or TRBD2 (5 bases each). Germline values: CDR1 SGDLS, CDR2 YYNGEE. This CDR3 is built from 15 residues. V was cut by 7 bases and J by 2 bases, with 17 bases left in between. This CDR3 reads CASGERGGYTDTQYF. In nucleotides, the CDR3 is TGTGCCAGCGGGGAGAGGGGCGGATACACAGATACGCAGTATTTT.

This clonotype occurred a few times. The V and J genes are TRBV29-1 and TRBJ1-1; a weak D match, TRBD1 (6 bases). V lost 3 bases to trimming and J lost 7 bases, with 12 bases between them. The CDR3 has 12 residues. Germline V gene sequence: CDR1 SQVTM, CDR2 ANQGSEA. The CDR3 is CSVDGGGGEAFF. Written as DNA, the CDR3 is TGCAGCGTTGATGGGGGCGGCGGTGAAGCTTTCTTT.

This clonotype was counted at least ten times. The rearrangement links TRBV6-1 to TRBJ2-5; 8 positions match TRBD1. The germline V gene has CDR1 MNHNS and CDR2 SASEGT. The V segment lost 6 bases and the J segment 5 bases; nucleotides outside the gene matches: 5. This CDR3 spans 13 amino acids. This CDR3 reads CASSGTGIETQYF. CDR3 sequence (DNA): TGTGCCAGCAGCGGGACAGGCATCGAGACCCAGTACTTC.

To note about this clonotype: Possible read error: a much larger clone is one base away. The chain combines TRBV7-3 with TRBJ2-1, with D possibly being TRBD2 (5 bases). The CDR3 extends over 17 amino acids. V lost 1 base and J 11 bases, leaving 24 bases between the germline ends. Germline V gene data show CDR1 as SGHTA and CDR2 as FQGTGA. The CDR3 is CASSLSGGAAPSNKQFF. The CDR3 bases are TGTGCCAGCAGCTTAAGCGGAGGAGCGGCCCCCAGTAATAAGCAGTTCTTC. Based on the CDR3 plus reference TRBV7-3 and TRBJ2-1, the full variable domain is GAGVSQTPSNKVTEKGKYVELRCDPISGHTALYWYRQSLGQGPEFLIYFQGTGAADDSGLPNDRFFAVRPEGSVSTLKIQRTERGDSAVYLCASSLSGGAAPSNKQFFGPGTRLTVL.

This clonotype was recorded at least ten times. The chain links TRBV12-3 or TRBV12-4 to TRBJ1-1, with D unclear. There are 13 residues in the CDR3. V lost 5 bases, J lost 11 bases, and 18 bases lay in between. CDR3 region: CASSPNGRSDAFF. CDR3 nucleotide sequence: TGTGCCAGCAGTCCCAATGGCAGGAGCGATGCTTTCTTT.

This clonotype was seen a handful of times. This may stem from a read error, because a much larger clone lies one nucleotide away. The chain carries TRBV12-3 or TRBV12-4 and TRBJ2-1, with D perhaps given as TRBD1 or TRBD2 (5 bases each). The CDR3 runs to 13 residues. The V end was cut by 6 bases, the J end by 5 bases, with 11 bases between. The chain's CDR3 is CASSRDHHNEQFF. The DNA for the CDR3 is TGTGCCAGCAGCCGGGACCACCACAATGAGCAGTTCTTC.

This clonotype was observed at least ten times. The chain joins TRBV12-3 or TRBV12-4 to TRBJ1-5; the D gene is possibly TRBD1 (5 bases). V lost 3 bases and J lost 7, with 22 bases in between. The CDR3 length is 17 residues. CDR3 in DNA: TGTGCCAGCAGTTTTCAGCCGGGGTCAGGGCGGAAACAGCCCCAGCATTTT. Protein product: CASSFQPGSGRKQPQHF.

This clonotype came up many times. The chain has TRBV27 and TRBJ2-1; 9 bases align to TRBD1. In germline, CDR1 is MNHEY, CDR2 SMNVEV (reference sequence). V dropped 7 bases and J dropped 4; count of bases not matched to a gene: 5. The CDR3 totals 14 residues. The CDR3 is CASTGTGPYNEQFF. The DNA of the CDR3 is TGTGCCAGCACCGGGACAGGGCCTTACAATGAGCAGTTCTTC.

This clonotype was counted many times. The chain couples TRBV27 to TRBJ1-2; D possibly corresponds to TRBD1 (6 bases). The CDR3 runs to 16 residues. V lost 5 bases and J 3 bases, leaving 19 bases between the germline ends. Germline values: CDR1 MNHEY, CDR2 SMNVEV (reference sequence). In DNA form, the CDR3 reads TGTGCCAGCAGTCCACCACCGGGCCAGGGGCACTATGGCTACACCTTC. It is translated as CASSPPPGQGHYGYTF.

This clonotype was counted ten times or more. The V and J genes are TRBV20-1 and TRBJ2-3; D is tentatively TRBD1 or TRBD2 (5 bases each). Germline lookup yields CDR1 DFQATT and CDR2 SNEGSKA (reference sequence). The CDR3 extends over 14 amino acids. V lost 8 bases, J lost 6 bases, and 21 bases lay in between. Written as DNA, the CDR3 is TGCAGTACCAATGGCCCCCGGGGCGTCGATACGCAGTATTTT. Protein: CSTNGPRGVDTQYF.

Ten or more counts support this clonotype. This chain links TRBV6-1 with TRBJ1-2; 7 positions agree with TRBD1. CDR1 is MNHNS, CDR2 SASEGT, per germline. The CDR3 is 13 amino acids. V lost 5 bases, J lost 4 bases, and 4 bases stayed unmatched. The CDR3 loop is CASSTTGVYGYTF. The CDR3 region has the DNA TGTGCCAGCAGTACCACAGGGGTCTATGGCTACACCTTC.

In its sample, this clonotype was seen many times. This chain uses TRBV20-1 with TRBJ2-1, with D possibly TRBD1 on 6 matching bases. Trimming shortened V by 4 bases and J by 0 bases, and 13 bases separated the two germline ends. The CDR3 is made up of 15 amino acids. Per the germline V gene, CDR1 is DFQATT and CDR2 is SNEGSKA (reference sequence). CDR3 sequence reads: CSATGTPSSYNEQFF. The CDR3 DNA reads TGCAGTGCTACCGGGACACCGAGCTCCTACAATGAGCAGTTCTTC.